This T cell receptor (beta chain) was retrieved from a study of beta chain features in type 1 diabetes. Study at large: Across every sample, 100 million to 130 million sorted cells were examined in total.

Trimming stripped 2 bases from V and 6 bases from J, with 16 bases between. CDR1 MNHNS and CDR2 SASEGT come from the germline V gene. This CDR3 has 15 residues. Note on this clone: Its target is not known.

The study's findings and limits: Shorter TCRB CDR3s, moderately but significantly so, were found in Type 1 diabetes patients in all four CD4+ subsets.

All of the isolated RNA was reverse transcribed, so expressed TCRB transcripts were sequenced. The assay was immunoSEQ multiplex PCR, and TCRdb's table has in-frame clones only and misses some. The sample shows roughly 150,000 clones, approximately 10% of them seen only once. The sequenced sample consisted of central memory CD4+ T cells from blood. The receptor was derived from a woman in her 30s with type 1 diabetes. The rearrangement links TRBV6-1 to TRBJ1-2; tentatively, D is TRBD1 (6 bases). CDR3 nucleotides: TGTGCCAGCAGTGAAATGGTGGGGGGGCGAGATGGCTACACCTTC. Protein sequence: CASSEMVGGRDGYTF.